This T cell receptor beta chain appears in the sequencing data of a study of cytomegalovirus exposure and HLA in healthy donors. Background on the study: Genotyping of some 390 donors showed that about 84% belonged to the Caucasian-associated ancestry cluster. Findings of the study overall: DRB1 showed the most TCR associations and HLA-C the fewest in a later analysis, as rates varied by HLA locus. Earlier analysis looked at TCR beta V segments, and most were productive about 90% or about 30% of the time. The classifier, whose performance was assessed in both the original and validation cohorts, reportedly diagnosed cytomegalovirus status with high specificity and sensitivity.

In regard to this clone: Antigen specificity is unknown.

Vbeta (60) and Jbeta (13) primers were used in the PCR. Generated by immunoSEQ multiplex PCR, the TCRdb table keeps only in-frame clones and is missing some. In the table there are around 140,000 clones, more than 7.5% of which are singletons. CDR3 length equals 14 residues. The V and J ends lost 3 bases and 6 bases, in that order; junction bases with no gene match: 7. Germline V gene data show CDR1 as SGHRS and CDR2 as YFSETQ. V is TRBV5-1 and J is TRBJ1-2; 8 nucleotides align to TRBD1. This receptor was obtained from a man aged 50 or older in good health and CMV-seronegative. Sequencing was done on a sample of PBMCs. The CDR3 loop reads CASSSGQVTDGYTF. CDR3 nucleotides: TGCGCCAGCAGCTCGGGACAGGTCACCGATGGCTACACCTTC.